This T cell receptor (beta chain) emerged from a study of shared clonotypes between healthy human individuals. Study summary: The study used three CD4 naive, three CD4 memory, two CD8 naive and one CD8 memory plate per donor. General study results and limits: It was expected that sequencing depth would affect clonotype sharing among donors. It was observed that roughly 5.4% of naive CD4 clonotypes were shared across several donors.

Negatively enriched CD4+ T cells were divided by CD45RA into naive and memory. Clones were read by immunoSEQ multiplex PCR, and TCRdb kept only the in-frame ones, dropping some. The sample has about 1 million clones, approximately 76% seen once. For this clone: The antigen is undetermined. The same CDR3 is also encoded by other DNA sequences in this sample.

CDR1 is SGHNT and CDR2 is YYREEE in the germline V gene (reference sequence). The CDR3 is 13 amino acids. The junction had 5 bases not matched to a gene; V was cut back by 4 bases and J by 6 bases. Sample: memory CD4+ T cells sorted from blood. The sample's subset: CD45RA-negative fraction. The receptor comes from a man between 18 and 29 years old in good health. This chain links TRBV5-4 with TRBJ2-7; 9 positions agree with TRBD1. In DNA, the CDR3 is TGTGCCAGCAGCCTAGGGACAGGGCGCGAGCAGTACTTC. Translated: CASSLGTGREQYF.